Reported below is one TCR beta chain. TCRdb keeps only in-frame clones here, not all; method: immunoSEQ multiplex PCR. The sample records roughly 170,000 clones, under 95% being singletons. The sample belongs to a study of control samples from healthy donors and cancer patients. Sample: blood. The sequence came from a woman younger than 30 in good health.

The CDR3 nucleotides read TGTGCCAGCAGTCAGCCCGGGACCGGATCCTACGAGCAGTACTTC. Its translation: CASSQPGTGSYEQYF. The V and J genes are TRBV6-5 and TRBJ2-7; the D call may be TRBD1 or TRBD2 (5 bases each). The CDR3 sequence is 15 residues long. Germline CDR1 MNHEY, CDR2 SVGAGI. V lost 5 bases to trimming and J lost 1 base, with 15 bases between them.